This TCR beta chain comes out of a study of siplizumab effects on memory and regulatory T cells. Deletions cut 6 bases from V and 10 bases from J, with 10 bases between. The germline gives CDR1 MNHNY, CDR2 SVGAGI (reference sequence). The CDR3 contains 12 residues. Clones were sequenced by immunoSEQ multiplex PCR, and TCRdb holds only the in-frame ones, with some missing. The sample holds about 50,000 clones, 95% to 98% seen once. Note on this clone: The antigen is unknown.

General study results and limits: Siplizumab significantly reduced alloreactive sequences traceable to unstimulated CD4+ memory cells. The average Treg-derived proportion among mappable alloreactive CD4+ clones was 65% to 80% with siplizumab versus 25% to 30% in controls. Naive T cells, seemingly more diverse than memory cells, seemed major alloresponse contributors. Mapping to unstimulated subsets was achieved for only a minor fraction of alloreactive clones.

This TCR was recovered from a human donor in good health. Sequences were obtained from naive CD4+ T cells sorted from blood. This chain connects TRBV6-6 to TRBJ1-6; D unclear. The CDR3 region is CASSRDNSPLHF. The DNA of the CDR3 is TGTGCCAGCAGCCGCGACAACTCACCCCTCCACTTT.